This section outlines one T cell receptor beta chain sequence together with its context. A J-beta primer mix and a sample-barcoded 5' primer were used in a second PCR of roughly 6 to 12 cycles. TCRdb used MiXCR to reprocess the 5' RACE reads, holding one entry per CDR3 protein. This sample yields fewer than 2,000,000 distinct CDR3 sequences, of which about 31% are seen a single time; about 11% belongs to the top ten. The data belong to a study of blood T cells in healthy people across ages. This CDR3 region has 16 residues. The receptor was derived from a young woman in good health. The chain employs TRBV21-1 and TRBJ2-5; TRBD2 is the table's D call and was not checked against the DNA. TRBV21-1 counts as a pseudogene. The sequencing sample was made of blood. The CDR3 sequence: CASSIRGLAGGKTQYF. In DNA, the CDR3 is TGTGCCAGCAGCATCCGAGGACTAGCGGGAGGAAAGACCCAGTACTTC.